This T cell receptor beta chain was observed in a study of blood T cell repertoires in COVID-19. Study details: COVID-19 samples, acute and convalescent, were from the United States, Italy and Spain. T cells, B-cell-depleted T cells, or PBMCs supplied cDNA or gDNA.

Sequenced by immunoSEQ multiplex PCR; TCRdb stores in-frame clones only, minus some. Of around 69,000 clones in the sample, approximately 85% were seen once. The receptor was isolated from a middle-aged man with acute or convalescent COVID-19. Sequencing was performed on peripheral blood.

The chain's CDR3 is CASSYSGTSEQYV. CDR3 DNA: TGTGCCAGCAGTTACTCCGGGACTAGTGAGCAGTACGTC. The chain links TRBV6-6 to TRBJ2-7; 8 positions match TRBD2. J was trimmed by 7 bases and V by 0 bases; bases with no gene match: 2. Germline V lookup: CDR1 MNHNY, CDR2 SVGAGI (reference sequence). This CDR3 is built from 13 residues.